The 31 T cell receptor beta chains given below trace back to one sample, sequenced in a study of T cell responses to AZD1222 COVID-19 vaccine. The table came from immunoSEQ multiplex PCR; TCRdb's copy has only in-frame clones and leaves some out. The repertoire holds 150,000 to 160,000 clones, roughly nine tenths seen once, with 1.5% to 2% in the top ten. The sample was peripheral blood, taken on day 0 of AZD1222 vaccination. The receptors were gathered from an adult in good health.

The V and J genes are TRBV5-1 and TRBJ1-4; tentatively, D is TRBD1 (6 bases). The CDR3 sequence is 14 residues long. CDR1 is SGHRS and CDR2 is YFSETQ in the germline V gene. Trimming left V 7 bases short and J 7 bases short, with 17 bases between. Here the CDR3 DNA reads TGCGCCAGCTCTGAGGGGGAAGGAGGTGAAAAACTGTTTTTT. This sequence encodes CASSEGEGGEKLFF.

The chain has TRBV18 and TRBJ2-1; D tentatively fits TRBD1 or TRBD2 (6 bases each). The CDR3 totals 15 residues. The V end was cut by 0 bases, the J end by 8 bases, with 14 bases between. Germline CDR1 and CDR2: KGHSH and LQKENI. This CDR3 reads CASSPPVFGGHEQFF. The CDR3 region has the DNA TGTGCCAGCTCACCACCAGTTTTCGGGGGCCATGAGCAGTTCTTC.

The chain recombines TRBV7-8 with TRBJ1-1; D gene uncertain. Germline V lookup: CDR1 SGHVS, CDR2 FQNEAQ. The CDR3 consists of 14 residues. V gave up 0 bases and J gave up 1 base, with 6 bases separating them. In DNA, the CDR3 is TGTGCCAGCAGCTTAGCCCACCAGAACACTGAAGCTTTCTTT. This gives the protein CASSLAHQNTEAFF.

The V gene is TRBV14, the J gene TRBJ2-5, with D possibly TRBD1 on 6 matching bases. This CDR3 comprises 14 residues. Trimming removed 2 bases at V and 0 bases at J, with 7 bases between. Germline CDR1 SGHDN, CDR2 FVKESK. CDR3 residues: CASSQYRDQETQYF. DNA of the CDR3: TGTGCCAGCAGCCAATACAGGGACCAAGAGACCCAGTACTTC.

The V gene is TRBV4-3, the J gene TRBJ1-2; perhaps TRBD1 as D (6 bases). There are 14 residues in the CDR3. Trimming left V 2 bases short and J 2 bases short, with 9 bases between. In germline, CDR1 is LGHNA, CDR2 YSLEER. The CDR3 DNA reads as TGCGCCAGCAGCCAAAATACAGGGAACTATGGCTACACCTTC. Residues: CASSQNTGNYGYTF.

The chain carries TRBV5-1 and TRBJ1-1; D unclear. The germline V gene has CDR1 SGHRS and CDR2 YFSETQ. The CDR3 loop spans 14 amino acids. Trimming shortened V by 0 bases and J by 1 base, and 7 bases separated the two germline ends. The CDR3 DNA sequence: TGCGCCAGCAGCTTGGCACAGACGAACACTGAAGCTTTCTTT. Translating gives CASSLAQTNTEAFF.

The chain combines TRBV6-5 with TRBJ2-1; D is ambiguous. This CDR3 region has 15 residues. Germline values: CDR1 MNHEY, CDR2 SVGAGI. The V end was cut by 3 bases, the J end by 0 bases, with 9 bases between. The CDR3 loop reads CASSYYLSSYNEQFF. The CDR3 DNA reads as TGTGCCAGCAGTTATTATTTGAGCTCCTACAATGAGCAGTTCTTC.

The V call is TRBV19, the J call TRBJ1-5; D is uncertain. The CDR3 sequence is 12 residues long. Per the germline V gene, CDR1 is LNHDA and CDR2 is SQIVND (reference sequence). Trimming removed 9 bases at V and 5 bases at J, with 11 bases between. The CDR3 DNA reads TGTGCCAGCAGCGTTCATGATCAGCCCCAGCATTTT. Protein: CASSVHDQPQHF.

As concerns this clone: This sample includes further DNA sequences coding for the same CDR3. This chain connects TRBV9 to TRBJ2-7; 9 positions match TRBD2. With 0 bases clipped from V and 2 bases from J, the junction kept 3 bases outside the gene matches. This CDR3 is 15 amino acids long. Germline lookup yields CDR1 SGDLS and CDR2 YYNGEE. The DNA for the CDR3 is TGTGCCAGCAGCGTAGGTTCTAGCGGGACCTACGAGCAGTACTTC. It encodes CASSVGSSGTYEQYF.

Comments on this clone: The identical CDR3 is also encoded by other nucleotide sequences in the sample. The chain combines TRBV12-3 or TRBV12-4 with TRBJ1-2; D is ambiguous. CDR3 length: 12 residues. Between the trimmed V and J ends, which lost 3 bases and 3 bases, there was a span of 5 bases. DNA for the CDR3: TGTGCCAGCAGTTTCGGGGACTATGGCTACACCTTC. Translated: CASSFGDYGYTF.

This clone occurred once. The chain is built from TRBV19 and TRBJ2-3; 8 nucleotides align to TRBD2. This CDR3 spans 15 amino acids. The ends lost 7 bases at V and 1 base at J; junction bases unmatched: 7. Per the germline V gene, CDR1 is LNHDA and CDR2 is SQIVND (reference sequence). CDR3 DNA sequence: TGTGCCAGTACTTCAGCGGGAGTTGGCACAGATACGCAGTATTTT. Its protein is CASTSAGVGTDTQYF.

The chain recombines TRBV4-3 with TRBJ2-1; TRBD2 aligns across 11 bases. V lost 4 bases to trimming and J lost 3 bases; unmatched junction nucleotides: 2. The germline V gene has CDR1 LGHNA and CDR2 YSLEER. This CDR3 region has 15 residues. The CDR3 DNA reads as TGCGCCAGCAGCCCAACTAGCGGGGGCTACAATGAGCAGTTCTTC. It is translated as CASSPTSGGYNEQFF.

The J gene is TRBJ1-1, the V gene TRBV7-9; 8 bases map to TRBD1. Germline V gene data show CDR1 as SEHNR and CDR2 as FQNEAQ (reference sequence). This CDR3 is built from 14 residues. V gave up 4 bases and J gave up 4 bases; unmatched junction bases: 5. The CDR3 DNA follows: TGTGCCAGCAGCTCTATAACAGGGGGCACTGAAGCTTTCTTT. It is translated as CASSSITGGTEAFF.

The rearrangement joins TRBV5-1 to TRBJ1-6; 8 bases are a match to TRBD1. CDR3 length: 16 amino acids. The germline V gene has CDR1 SGHRS and CDR2 YFSETQ. The ends lost 1 base at V and 5 bases at J; junction bases unmatched: 5. For the CDR3, the DNA is TGCGCCAGCAGCTTGCCCCCGGGACAGGATAATTCACCCCTCCACTTT. This translates into CASSLPPGQDNSPLHF.

The V and J genes are TRBV24-1 and TRBJ1-5, with TRBD1 matching 8 bases. Trimming cost V 7 bases and J 6 bases; bases outside gene matches: 10. This CDR3 is built from 15 residues. Germline lookup yields CDR1 KGHDR and CDR2 SFDVKD. CDR3 DNA sequence: TGTGCCACCAGGTCAGGACAGGGCGGGAGTCAGCCCCAGCATTTT. This encodes CATRSGQGGSQPQHF.

This rearrangement joins TRBV7-6 to TRBJ1-5; D gene ambiguous. Trimming removed 1 base at V and 6 bases at J, with 10 bases between. Per the germline V gene, CDR1 is SGHVS and CDR2 is FNYEAQ. This CDR3 contains 14 residues. The CDR3 DNA follows: TGTGCCAGCAGCTTAGACCCTGAGGGTCAGCCCCAGCATTTT. The encoded protein is CASSLDPEGQPQHF.

This chain's CDR3 is CATSDGDRVYEQYF. The CDR3 DNA follows: TGTGCCACCAGTGACGGAGATCGGGTATACGAGCAGTACTTC. The chain links TRBV24-1 to TRBJ2-7; D gene unclear. The V end lost 4 bases, the J end lost 4 bases, and 13 bases lay between the germline ends. Germline V gives CDR1 KGHDR, CDR2 SFDVKD. This CDR3 contains 14 residues.

This clone was counted between two and nine times. This chain links TRBV15 with TRBJ2-2; D not certain. Germline V lookup: CDR1 LNHNV, CDR2 YYDKDF (reference sequence). This CDR3 has 13 amino acids. Trimming took 4 bases from V and 1 from J, leaving 4 bases between them. DNA for the CDR3: TGTGCCACCAGCACAGGGAACACCGGGGAGCTGTTTTTT. Translating gives CATSTGNTGELFF.

V usage is TRBV19 and J usage is TRBJ2-1; 7 nucleotides match TRBD2. J gave up 3 bases and V 1 base, and 6 bases lay outside the gene matches. Germline CDR1 and CDR2: LNHDA and SQIVND (reference sequence). The CDR3 sequence is 16 residues long. The CDR3 is CASSIVPGGLYNEQFF. In nucleotides, the CDR3 is TGTGCCAGTAGTATAGTACCGGGAGGCCTCTACAATGAGCAGTTCTTC. Variable domain in full (rest from reference TRBV19 and TRBJ2-1): DGGITQSPKYLFRKEGQNVTLSCEQNLNHDAMYWYRQDPGQGLRLIYYSQIVNDFQKGDIAEGYSVSREKKESFPLTVTSAQKNPTAFYLCASSIVPGGLYNEQFFGPGTRLTVL.

J is TRBJ1-3 and V is TRBV5-5, with a tentative D call TRBD1 (5 bases). Trimming removed 3 bases at V and 9 bases at J, with 16 bases between. The length of the CDR3 is 14 residues. Germline CDR1 reads SGHKS; CDR2 reads YYEKEE (reference sequence). DNA of the CDR3: TGTGCCAGCAGCTGGGACCCCAAGGGGAGCACCATATATTTT. Translated, it gives CASSWDPKGSTIYF.

The rearrangement uses TRBV29-1 and TRBJ2-7, with 10 positions matching TRBD1. Per germline, CDR1 SQVTM and CDR2 ANQGSEA. The CDR3 contains 16 residues. With V trimmed by 1 base and J by 4 bases, 10 bases remained unmatched. CDR3 loop: CSVEGKTGGAGYEQYF. The CDR3 DNA follows: TGCAGCGTTGAAGGTAAGACAGGGGGCGCAGGGTACGAGCAGTACTTC.

The gene calls are TRBV7-2 and TRBJ2-5; 7 bases agree with TRBD1. The CDR3 has 13 residues. The junction had 1 base not matched to a gene; V was cut back by 5 bases and J by 1 base. CDR1 SGHTA and CDR2 FQGNSA come from the germline V gene. CDR3 coding DNA: TGTGCCAGCAGCAGGGACAGCCAAGAGACCCAGTACTTC. It is translated as CASSRDSQETQYF.

The V gene is TRBV6-1, the J gene TRBJ1-4, with D maybe TRBD1 (5 bases). Per the germline V gene, CDR1 is MNHNS and CDR2 is SASEGT. V shed 5 bases and J shed 0 bases, with 10 bases lying between them. The CDR3 contains 15 residues. The CDR3 loop is CASSSRGSTNEKLFF. CDR3 sequence (DNA): TGTGCCAGCAGTTCCCGGGGCTCAACTAATGAAAAACTGTTTTTT.

The sample holds a few counts of this clone. The V and J genes are TRBV2 and TRBJ2-7, with TRBD1 identical over 9 bases. Unmatched junction bases numbered 9, after V lost 6 bases and J lost 3 bases. The CDR3 has 15 amino acids. The germline CDR1 and CDR2 sequences are SNHLY and FYNNEI. The chain's CDR3 is CASSLLGQGFYEQYF. CDR3 sequence (DNA): TGTGCCAGCAGCCTACTGGGACAGGGTTTCTACGAGCAGTACTTC. Drawing the rest from reference TRBV2 and TRBJ2-7, the complete variable domain is EPEVTQTPSHQVTQMGQEVILRCVPISNHLYFYWYRQILGQKVEFLVSFYNNEISEKSEIFDDQFSVERPDGSNFTLKIRSTKLEDSAMYFCASSLLGQGFYEQYFGPGTRLTVT.

This chain links TRBV19 with TRBJ2-1, with 9 bases that match TRBD2. V was pared by 5 bases and J by 4 bases, with 3 bases of the junction left unmatched. CDR3 length: 14 amino acids. CDR1 is LNHDA and CDR2 is SQIVND in the germline V gene (reference sequence). The CDR3 spells CASSLAGGYNEQFF. The CDR3 DNA reads as TGTGCCAGTAGTCTCGCGGGAGGGTACAATGAGCAGTTCTTC.

This chain joins TRBV5-6 and TRBJ2-2, with a weak D call TRBD1 (5 bases). Deletions cut 4 bases from V and 3 bases from J, with 10 bases between. The CDR3 is 14 residues long. In germline, CDR1 is SGHDT, CDR2 YYEEEE. CDR3 region: CASSTTDHTGELFF. The CDR3 DNA sequence: TGTGCCAGCAGCACGACAGATCACACCGGGGAGCTGTTTTTT.

This sequence joins TRBV18 and TRBJ2-7, with D unresolved. In germline, CDR1 is KGHSH, CDR2 LQKENI. CDR3 length: 15 amino acids. V dropped 6 bases and J dropped 3 bases, with 18 bases sitting between them. The CDR3 DNA is TGTGCCAGCTCCGCCGGAGCCCTCACCCTCTACGAGCAGTACTTC. This encodes CASSAGALTLYEQYF.

This chain uses TRBV24-1 with TRBJ1-1, with 10 bases lining up with TRBD1. From germline, CDR1 is KGHDR and CDR2 SFDVKD. CDR3 length: 14 residues. The trim removed 5 bases at V and 1 base at J, leaving 0 bases unmatched. The DNA of the CDR3 is TGTGCCACCAGTGGACAGGGGGCGAACACTGAAGCTTTCTTT. Amino acids: CATSGQGANTEAFF.

This clone was detected once. The chain is built from TRBV5-1 and TRBJ2-1; maybe TRBD2 (5 bases). Trimming stripped 1 base from V and 2 bases from J, with 7 bases between. Per the germline V gene, CDR1 is SGHRS and CDR2 is YFSETQ. The CDR3 is 14 residues long. CDR3 sequence reads: CASSLSRAYNEQFF. The CDR3 region has the DNA TGCGCCAGCAGCTTGTCGCGGGCCTACAATGAGCAGTTCTTC.

The chain is built from TRBV18 and TRBJ1-1, with D possibly matching TRBD1 (5 bases). The germline gives CDR1 KGHSH, CDR2 LQKENI. V was cut by 3 bases and J by 1 base, with 9 bases left in between. The CDR3 runs 14 residues. CDR3 residues: CASSPQGTNTEAFF. For the CDR3, the DNA is TGTGCCAGCTCACCGCAGGGAACGAACACTGAAGCTTTCTTT.

The chain is built from TRBV7-9 and TRBJ2-3, with 11 bases identical to TRBD2. Germline V gene lookup returns CDR1 SEHNR and CDR2 FQNEAQ (reference sequence). J lost 5 bases, V lost 5 bases, and 15 bases had no gene match. The CDR3 contains 18 residues. The CDR3 is CASSHGQSSGRVVDTQYF. DNA for the CDR3: TGTGCCAGCAGCCACGGACAAAGTAGCGGGAGGGTGGTAGATACGCAGTATTTT. Combining the CDR3 with reference TRBV7-9 and TRBJ2-3 gives the whole variable domain DTGVSQNPRHKITKRGQNVTFRCDPISEHNRLYWYRQTLGQGPEFLTYFQNEAQLEKSRLLSDRFSAERPKGSFSTLEIQRTEQGDSAMYLCASSHGQSSGRVVDTQYFGPGTRLTVL.